This TCR beta chain was observed in a study of post-analysis software for immune sequencing data. Study details: In terms of disease course, relapsing-remitting, secondary progressive and progressive-relapsing multiple sclerosis were included.

This clonotype was counted between two and nine times. What it binds is unknown. Points from the study as a whole: Relative to controls, patients with multiple sclerosis showed significantly lower normalized Chao1 diversity. Included in a set of roughly five TRBV segments more frequent in patients than controls were TRBV5-6, TRBV5-1 and TRBV20-1. Clustering by F measure revealed strong co-clustering among samples prepared together in one batch.

The CDR3 runs to 13 residues. Germline V lookup: CDR1 LGHDT, CDR2 YNNKEL (reference sequence). The V end lost 6 bases, the J end lost 5 bases, and 11 bases lay between the germline ends. TCR beta cDNA libraries included unique molecular identifiers. Input amounts of roughly 0.9 to 10 million T cells were used. These gave about 500,000 cDNA molecules, so each molecule approximated one T cell. TCRdb redid the calling of the PCR reads with MiXCR, one entry per CDR3 protein. Here the sample spans hundreds of thousands of distinct CDR3 sequences, about 44% being singletons. The V call is TRBV3-1, the J call TRBJ2-1; D is uncertain. Sequencing input: blood. The clonotype originates from a girl aged 5-17 years with multiple sclerosis. CDR3 loop: CASSRTQNNEQFF. CDR3 nucleotides: TGTGCCAGCAGTCGCACACAGAACAATGAGCAGTTCTTC.